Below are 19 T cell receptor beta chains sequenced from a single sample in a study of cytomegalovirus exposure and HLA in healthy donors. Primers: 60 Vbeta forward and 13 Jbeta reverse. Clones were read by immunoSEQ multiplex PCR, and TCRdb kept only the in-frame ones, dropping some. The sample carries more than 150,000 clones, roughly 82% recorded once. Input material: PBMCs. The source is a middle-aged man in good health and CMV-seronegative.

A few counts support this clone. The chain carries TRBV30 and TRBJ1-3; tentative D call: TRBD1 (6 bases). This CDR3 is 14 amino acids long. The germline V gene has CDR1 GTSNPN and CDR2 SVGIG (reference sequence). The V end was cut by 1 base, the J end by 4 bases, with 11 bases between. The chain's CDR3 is CAWSEGVLGNTIYF. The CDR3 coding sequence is TGTGCCTGGAGTGAGGGGGTACTAGGAAACACCATATATTTT.

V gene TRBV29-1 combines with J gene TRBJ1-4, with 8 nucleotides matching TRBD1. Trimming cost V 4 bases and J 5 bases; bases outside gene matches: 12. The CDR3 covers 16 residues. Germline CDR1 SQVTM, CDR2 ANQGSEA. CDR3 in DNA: TGCAGCGTTGTTTCCGGGGGGACAGGACAAAATGAAAAACTGTTTTTT. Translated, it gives CSVVSGGTGQNEKLFF.

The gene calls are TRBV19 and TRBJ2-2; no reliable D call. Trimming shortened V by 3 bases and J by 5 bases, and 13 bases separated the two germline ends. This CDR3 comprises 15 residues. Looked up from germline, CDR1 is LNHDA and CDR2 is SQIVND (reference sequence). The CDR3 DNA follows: TGTGCCAGTAGTATTGGAGTTGGGTGGACCGGGGAGCTGTTTTTT. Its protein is CASSIGVGWTGELFF. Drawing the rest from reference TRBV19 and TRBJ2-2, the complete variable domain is DGGITQSPKYLFRKEGQNVTLSCEQNLNHDAMYWYRQDPGQGLRLIYYSQIVNDFQKGDIAEGYSVSREKKESFPLTVTSAQKNPTAFYLCASSIGVGWTGELFFGEGSRLTVL.

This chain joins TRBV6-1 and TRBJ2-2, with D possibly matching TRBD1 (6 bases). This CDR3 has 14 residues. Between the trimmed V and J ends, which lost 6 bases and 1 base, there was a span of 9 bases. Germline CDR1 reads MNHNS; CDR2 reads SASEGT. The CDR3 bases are TGTGCCAGCAGGCTACAGGGGAACACCGGGGAGCTGTTTTTT. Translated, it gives CASRLQGNTGELFF.

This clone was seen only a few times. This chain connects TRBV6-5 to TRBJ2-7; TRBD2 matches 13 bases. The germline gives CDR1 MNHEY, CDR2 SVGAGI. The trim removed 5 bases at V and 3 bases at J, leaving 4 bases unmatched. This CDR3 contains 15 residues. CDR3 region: CASSTRTSGSYEQYF. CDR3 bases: TGTGCCAGCAGTACCCGGACTAGCGGGAGCTACGAGCAGTACTTC.

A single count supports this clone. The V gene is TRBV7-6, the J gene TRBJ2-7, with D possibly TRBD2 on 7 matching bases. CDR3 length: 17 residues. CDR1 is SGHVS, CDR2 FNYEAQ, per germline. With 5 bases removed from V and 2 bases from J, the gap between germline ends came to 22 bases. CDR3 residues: CASSPGAGASRAYEQYF. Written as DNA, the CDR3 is TGTGCCAGCAGCCCGGGGGCGGGGGCTAGTAGGGCCTACGAGCAGTACTTC.

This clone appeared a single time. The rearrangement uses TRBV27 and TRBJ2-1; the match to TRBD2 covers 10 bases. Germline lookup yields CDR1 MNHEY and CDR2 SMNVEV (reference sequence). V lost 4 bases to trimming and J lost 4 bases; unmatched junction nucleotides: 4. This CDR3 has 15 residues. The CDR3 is CASSSPGLAYNEQFF. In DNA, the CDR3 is TGTGCCAGCAGTTCCCCGGGACTAGCGTACAATGAGCAGTTCTTC.

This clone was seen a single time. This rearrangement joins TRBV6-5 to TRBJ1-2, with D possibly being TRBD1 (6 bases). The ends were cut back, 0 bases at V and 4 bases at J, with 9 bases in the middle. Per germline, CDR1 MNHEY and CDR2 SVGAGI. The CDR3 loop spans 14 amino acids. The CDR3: CASSYSRTAYGYTF. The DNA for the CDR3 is TGTGCCAGCAGTTACTCACGGACAGCCTATGGCTACACCTTC.

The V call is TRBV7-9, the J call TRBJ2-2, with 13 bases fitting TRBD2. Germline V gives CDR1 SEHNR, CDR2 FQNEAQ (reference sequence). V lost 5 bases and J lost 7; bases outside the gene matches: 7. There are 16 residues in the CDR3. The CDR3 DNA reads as TGTGCCAGCAGCACCCGGACTAGCGGGGGTGGCGGGGAGCTGTTTTTT. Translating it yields CASSTRTSGGGGELFF.

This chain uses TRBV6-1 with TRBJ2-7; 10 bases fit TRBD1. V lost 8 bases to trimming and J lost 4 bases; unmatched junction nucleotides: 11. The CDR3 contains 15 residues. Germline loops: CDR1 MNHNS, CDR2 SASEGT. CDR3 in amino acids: CASWPRQGALYEQYF. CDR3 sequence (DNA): TGTGCCAGCTGGCCTCGACAGGGGGCTTTATACGAGCAGTACTTC.

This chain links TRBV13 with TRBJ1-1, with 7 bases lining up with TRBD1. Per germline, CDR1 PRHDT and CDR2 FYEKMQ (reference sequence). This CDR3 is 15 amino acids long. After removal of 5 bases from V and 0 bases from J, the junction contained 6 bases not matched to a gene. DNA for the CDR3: TGTGCCAGCAGCCCGACAGGGTCACTGAACACTGAAGCTTTCTTT. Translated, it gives CASSPTGSLNTEAFF. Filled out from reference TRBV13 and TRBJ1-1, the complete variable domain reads AAGVIQSPRHLIKEKRETATLKCYPIPRHDTVYWYQQGPGQDPQFLISFYEKMQSDKGSIPDRFSAQQFSDYHSELNMSSLELGDSALYFCASSPTGSLNTEAFFGQGTRLTVV.

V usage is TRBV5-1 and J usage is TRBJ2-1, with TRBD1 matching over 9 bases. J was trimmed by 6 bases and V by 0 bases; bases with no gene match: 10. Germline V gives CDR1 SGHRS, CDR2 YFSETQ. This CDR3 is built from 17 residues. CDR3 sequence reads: CASSLVTGGLKGNEQFF. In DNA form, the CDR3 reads TGCGCCAGCAGCTTGGTGACAGGGGGTCTTAAGGGCAATGAGCAGTTCTTC.

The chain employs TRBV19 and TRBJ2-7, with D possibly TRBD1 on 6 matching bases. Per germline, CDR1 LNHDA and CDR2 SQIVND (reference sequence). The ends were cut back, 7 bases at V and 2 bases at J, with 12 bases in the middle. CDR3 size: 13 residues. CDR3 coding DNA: TGTGCCAGTAAAGCCAGGGGCCCCTACGAGCAGTACTTC. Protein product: CASKARGPYEQYF.

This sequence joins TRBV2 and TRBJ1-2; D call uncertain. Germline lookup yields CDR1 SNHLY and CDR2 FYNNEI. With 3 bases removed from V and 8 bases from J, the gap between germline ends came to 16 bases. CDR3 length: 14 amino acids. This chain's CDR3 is CASSEGQLAWGYTF. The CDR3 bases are TGTGCCAGCAGTGAGGGTCAGCTAGCATGGGGCTACACCTTC.

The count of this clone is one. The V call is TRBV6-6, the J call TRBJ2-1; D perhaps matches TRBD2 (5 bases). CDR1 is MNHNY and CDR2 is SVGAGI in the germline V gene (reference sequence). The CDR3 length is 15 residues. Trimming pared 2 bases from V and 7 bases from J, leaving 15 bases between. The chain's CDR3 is CASSYPEGLTNEQFF. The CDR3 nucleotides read TGTGCCAGCAGTTACCCCGAGGGCCTTACAAATGAGCAGTTCTTC.

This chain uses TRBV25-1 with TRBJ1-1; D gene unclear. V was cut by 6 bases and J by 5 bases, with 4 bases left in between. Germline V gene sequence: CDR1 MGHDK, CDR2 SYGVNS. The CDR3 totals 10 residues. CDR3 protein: CASSGTEAFF. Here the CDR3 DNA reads TGTGCCAGCAGCGGGACTGAAGCTTTCTTT.

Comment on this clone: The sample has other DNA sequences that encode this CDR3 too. CDR3 amino acids: CASSLSGDRDTEAFF. As DNA, the CDR3 is TGTGCCAGCAGCTTATCCGGGGACAGGGACACTGAAGCTTTCTTT. The gene calls are TRBV7-3 and TRBJ1-1; TRBD1 aligns across 9 bases. J was trimmed by 3 bases and V by 2 bases; bases with no gene match: 4. The germline CDR1 and CDR2 sequences are SGHTA and FQGTGA. The CDR3 has 15 amino acids.

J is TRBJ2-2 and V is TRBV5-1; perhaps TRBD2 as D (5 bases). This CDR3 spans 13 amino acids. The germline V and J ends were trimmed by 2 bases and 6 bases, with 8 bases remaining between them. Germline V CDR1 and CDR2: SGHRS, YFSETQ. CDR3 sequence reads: CASSLSGAGELFF. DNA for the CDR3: TGCGCCAGCAGCTTATCCGGGGCCGGGGAGCTGTTTTTT.

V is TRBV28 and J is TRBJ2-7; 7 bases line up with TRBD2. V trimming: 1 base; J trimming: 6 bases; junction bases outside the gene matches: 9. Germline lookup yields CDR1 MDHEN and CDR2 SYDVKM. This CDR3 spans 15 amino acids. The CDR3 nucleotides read TGTGCCAGCAGTTTATCCAGGGCGGGAGAGAGCGAGCAGTACTTC. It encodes CASSLSRAGESEQYF.